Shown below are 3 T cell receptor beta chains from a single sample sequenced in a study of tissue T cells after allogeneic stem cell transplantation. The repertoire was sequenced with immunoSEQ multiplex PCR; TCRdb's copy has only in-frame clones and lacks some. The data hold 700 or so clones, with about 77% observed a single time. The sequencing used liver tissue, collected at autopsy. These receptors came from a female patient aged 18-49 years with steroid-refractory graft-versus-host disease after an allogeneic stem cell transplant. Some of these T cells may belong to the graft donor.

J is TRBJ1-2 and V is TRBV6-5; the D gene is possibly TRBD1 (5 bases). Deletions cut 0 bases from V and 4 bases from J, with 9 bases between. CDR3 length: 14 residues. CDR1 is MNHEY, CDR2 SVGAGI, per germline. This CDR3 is CASSYSSGGYGYTF. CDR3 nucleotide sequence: TGTGCCAGCAGTTACTCATCCGGGGGCTATGGCTACACCTTC.

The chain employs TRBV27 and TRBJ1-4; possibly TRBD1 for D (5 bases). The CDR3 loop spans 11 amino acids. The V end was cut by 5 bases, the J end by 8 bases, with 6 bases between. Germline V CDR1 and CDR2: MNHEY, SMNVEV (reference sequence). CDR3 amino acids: CASSRGEKLFF. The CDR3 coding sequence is TGTGCCAGCAGTCGGGGCGAAAAACTGTTTTTT.

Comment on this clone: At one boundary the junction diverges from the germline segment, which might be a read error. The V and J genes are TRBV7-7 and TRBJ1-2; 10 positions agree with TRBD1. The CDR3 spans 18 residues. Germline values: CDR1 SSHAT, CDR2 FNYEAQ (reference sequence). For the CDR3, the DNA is TGTGCTAGCAGCTTAGAGGTGTGGGGACAGGGGTTTGGAAGGGGCTACACCTTC. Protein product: CASSLEVWGQGFGRGYTF.